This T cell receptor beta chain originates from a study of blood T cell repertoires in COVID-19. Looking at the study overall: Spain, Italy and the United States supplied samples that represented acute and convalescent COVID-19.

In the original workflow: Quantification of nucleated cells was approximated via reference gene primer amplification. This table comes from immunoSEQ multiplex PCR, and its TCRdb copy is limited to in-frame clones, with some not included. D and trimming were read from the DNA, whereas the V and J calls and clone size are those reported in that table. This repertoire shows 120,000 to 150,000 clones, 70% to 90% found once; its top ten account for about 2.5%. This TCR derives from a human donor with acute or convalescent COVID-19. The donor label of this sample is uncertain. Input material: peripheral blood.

The CDR3 nucleotides are TGCGCCAGCAGCTTGTTTAACAGGGGGCAAGGCTACACCTTC. Protein sequence: CASSLFNRGQGYTF. This rearrangement joins TRBV5-1 to TRBJ1-2, with 9 bases that match TRBD1. Germline-derived CDR1 and CDR2 are SGHRS and YFSETQ. The CDR3 consists of 14 residues. J gave up 8 bases and V 1 base, and 6 bases lay outside the gene matches.